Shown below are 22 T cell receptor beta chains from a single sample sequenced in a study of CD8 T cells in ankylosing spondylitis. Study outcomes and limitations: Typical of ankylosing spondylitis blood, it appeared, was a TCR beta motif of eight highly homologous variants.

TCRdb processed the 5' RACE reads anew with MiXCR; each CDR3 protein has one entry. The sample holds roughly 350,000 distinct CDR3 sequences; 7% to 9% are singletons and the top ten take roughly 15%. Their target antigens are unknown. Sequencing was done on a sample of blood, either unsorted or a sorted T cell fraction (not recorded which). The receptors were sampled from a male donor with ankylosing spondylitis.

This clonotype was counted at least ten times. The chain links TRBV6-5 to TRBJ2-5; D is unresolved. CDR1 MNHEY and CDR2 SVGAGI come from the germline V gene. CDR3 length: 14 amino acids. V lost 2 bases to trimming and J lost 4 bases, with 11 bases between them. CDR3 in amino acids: CASSYGPDGETQYF. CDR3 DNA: TGTGCCAGCAGTTACGGGCCCGACGGAGAGACCCAGTACTTC.

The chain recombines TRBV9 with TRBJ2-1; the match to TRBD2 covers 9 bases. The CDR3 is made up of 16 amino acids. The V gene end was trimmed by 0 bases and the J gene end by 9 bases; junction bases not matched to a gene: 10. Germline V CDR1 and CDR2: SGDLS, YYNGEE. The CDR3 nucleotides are TGTGCCAGCAGCGTAGAAGGGCTAGCGGGATGGGTTGAGCAGTTCTTC. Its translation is CASSVEGLAGWVEQFF.

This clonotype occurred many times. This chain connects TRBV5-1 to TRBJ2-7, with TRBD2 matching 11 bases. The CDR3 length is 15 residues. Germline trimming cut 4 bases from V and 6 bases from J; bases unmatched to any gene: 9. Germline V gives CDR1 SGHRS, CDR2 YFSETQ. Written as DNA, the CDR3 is TGCGCCAGCAGCATTCTGACTAGCGGGACTCGCGAGCAGTACTTC. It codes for CASSILTSGTREQYF.

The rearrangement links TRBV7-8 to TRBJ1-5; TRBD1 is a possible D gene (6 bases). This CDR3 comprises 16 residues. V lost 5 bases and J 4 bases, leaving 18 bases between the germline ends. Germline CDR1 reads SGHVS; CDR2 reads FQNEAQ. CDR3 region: CASSPSYTGRNQPQHF. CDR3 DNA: TGTGCCAGCAGCCCAAGCTATACAGGGCGGAATCAGCCCCAGCATTTT.

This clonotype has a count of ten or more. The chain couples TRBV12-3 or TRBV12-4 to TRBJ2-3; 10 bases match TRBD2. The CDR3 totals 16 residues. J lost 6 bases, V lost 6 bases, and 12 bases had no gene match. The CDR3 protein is CASSRTSGAPLDTQYF. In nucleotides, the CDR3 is TGTGCCAGCAGCCGGACTAGCGGAGCCCCCTTGGATACGCAGTATTTT.

CDR3 nucleotides: TGTGCCAGCAGCCTGGGGACCCCGAGCAATCAGCCCCAGCATTTT. Its protein product is CASSLGTPSNQPQHF. V gene TRBV27 combines with J gene TRBJ1-5; D possibly corresponds to TRBD1 (5 bases). Germline V gene data show CDR1 as MNHEY and CDR2 as SMNVEV (reference sequence). V gave up 6 bases and J gave up 1 base, with 13 bases separating them. The CDR3 extends over 15 amino acids.

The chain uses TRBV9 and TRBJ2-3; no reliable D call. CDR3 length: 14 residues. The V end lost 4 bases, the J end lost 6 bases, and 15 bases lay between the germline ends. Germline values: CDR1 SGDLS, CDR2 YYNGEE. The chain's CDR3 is CASSTQFPQDTQYF. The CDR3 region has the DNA TGTGCCAGCAGCACCCAATTCCCGCAGGATACGCAGTATTTT.

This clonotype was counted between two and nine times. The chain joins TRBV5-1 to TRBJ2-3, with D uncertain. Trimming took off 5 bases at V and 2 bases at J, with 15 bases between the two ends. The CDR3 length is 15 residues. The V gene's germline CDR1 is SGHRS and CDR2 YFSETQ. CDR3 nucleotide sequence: TGCGCCAGCAGACAGCAACCCTCTCACACAGATACGCAGTATTTT. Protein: CASRQQPSHTDTQYF.

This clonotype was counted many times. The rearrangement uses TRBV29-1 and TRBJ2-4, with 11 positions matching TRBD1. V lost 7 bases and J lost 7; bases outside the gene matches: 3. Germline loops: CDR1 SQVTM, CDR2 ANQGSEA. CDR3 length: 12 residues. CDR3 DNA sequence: TGCAGCGCGGGACAGGGGGGGAACATTCAGTACTTC. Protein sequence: CSAGQGGNIQYF.

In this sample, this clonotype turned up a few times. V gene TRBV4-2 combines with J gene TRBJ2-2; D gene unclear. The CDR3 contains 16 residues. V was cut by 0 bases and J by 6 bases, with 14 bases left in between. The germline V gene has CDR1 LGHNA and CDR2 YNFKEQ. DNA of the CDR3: TGTGCCAGCAGCCAAGATTTAGGGCGGTTCGCCGGGGAGCTGTTTTTT. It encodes CASSQDLGRFAGELFF.

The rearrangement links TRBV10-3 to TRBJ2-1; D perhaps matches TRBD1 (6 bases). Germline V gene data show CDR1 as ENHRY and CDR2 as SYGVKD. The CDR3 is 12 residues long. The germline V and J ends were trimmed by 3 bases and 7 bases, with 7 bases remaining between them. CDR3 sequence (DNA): TGTGCCATCAGTGAAGGGACAAATGAGCAGTTCTTC. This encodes CAISEGTNEQFF.

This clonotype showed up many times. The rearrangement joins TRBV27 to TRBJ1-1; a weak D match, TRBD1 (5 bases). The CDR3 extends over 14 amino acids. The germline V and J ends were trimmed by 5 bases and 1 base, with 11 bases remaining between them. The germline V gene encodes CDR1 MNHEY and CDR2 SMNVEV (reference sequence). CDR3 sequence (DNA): TGTGCCAGCAGTCCGCGGACAACGAACACTGAAGCTTTCTTT. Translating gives CASSPRTTNTEAFF.

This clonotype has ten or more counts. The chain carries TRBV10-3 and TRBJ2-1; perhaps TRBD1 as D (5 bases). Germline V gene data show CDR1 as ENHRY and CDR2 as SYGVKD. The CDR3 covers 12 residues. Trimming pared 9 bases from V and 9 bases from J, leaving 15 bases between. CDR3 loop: CAMGRDSGEQFF. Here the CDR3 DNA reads TGTGCCATGGGCAGGGATTCGGGTGAGCAGTTCTTC.

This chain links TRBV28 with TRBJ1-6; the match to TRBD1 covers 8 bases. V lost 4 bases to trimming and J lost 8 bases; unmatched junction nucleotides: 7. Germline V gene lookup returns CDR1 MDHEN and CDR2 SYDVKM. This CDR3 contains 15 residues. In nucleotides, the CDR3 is TGTGCCAGCAGTTATACTACAGGGGGTTATTCACCCCTCCACTTT. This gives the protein CASSYTTGGYSPLHF. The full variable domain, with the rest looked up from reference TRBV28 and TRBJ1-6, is DVKVTQSSRYLVKRTGEKVFLECVQDMDHENMFWYRQDPGLGLRLIYFSYDVKMKEKGDIPEGYSVSREKKERFSLILESASTNQTSMYLCASSYTTGGYSPLHFGNGTRLTVT.

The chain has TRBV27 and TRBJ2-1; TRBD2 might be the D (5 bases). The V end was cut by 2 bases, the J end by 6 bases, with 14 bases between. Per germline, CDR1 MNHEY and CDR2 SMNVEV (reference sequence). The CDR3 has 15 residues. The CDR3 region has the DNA TGTGCCAGCAGTTTAATGGGAGTCGGGCCCAATGAGCAGTTCTTC. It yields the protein CASSLMGVGPNEQFF.

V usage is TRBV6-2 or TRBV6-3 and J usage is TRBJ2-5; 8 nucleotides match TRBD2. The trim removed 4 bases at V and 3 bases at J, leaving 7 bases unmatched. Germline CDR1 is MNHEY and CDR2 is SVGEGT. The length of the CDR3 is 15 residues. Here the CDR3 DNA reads TGTGCCAGCAGTTCCCATGGGACTAGAAAAGAGACCCAGTACTTC. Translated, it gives CASSSHGTRKETQYF.

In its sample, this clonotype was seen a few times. The CDR3 nucleotides are TGTGCCAGCAGTTACAAGAATTCACCCCTCCACTTT. This encodes CASSYKNSPLHF. This chain joins TRBV12-3 or TRBV12-4 and TRBJ1-6, with D unclear. V was trimmed by 4 bases and J by 7 bases, leaving 5 bases between them. There are 12 residues in the CDR3.

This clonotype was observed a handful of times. This chain's CDR3 is CATSDGGNYNEQFF. DNA for the CDR3: TGTGCCACCAGTGATGGGGGCAACTACAATGAGCAGTTCTTC. V gene TRBV24-1 combines with J gene TRBJ2-1; the D gene is possibly TRBD1 (6 bases). Germline CDR1 KGHDR, CDR2 SFDVKD. This CDR3 has 14 residues. Trimming removed 3 bases at V and 3 bases at J, with 8 bases between.

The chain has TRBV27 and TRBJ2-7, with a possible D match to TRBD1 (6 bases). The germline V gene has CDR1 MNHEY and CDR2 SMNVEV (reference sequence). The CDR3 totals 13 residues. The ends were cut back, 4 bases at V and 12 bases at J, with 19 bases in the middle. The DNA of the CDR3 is TGTGCCAGCAGTTGGTCTGAGGGGGAGCGTCGGTACTTC. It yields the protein CASSWSEGERRYF.

The CDR3 here is CASSYSRTGIYNEQFF. DNA of the CDR3: TGTGCCAGCAGTTACTCTCGGACAGGGATTTACAATGAGCAGTTCTTC. V usage is TRBV6-2 or TRBV6-3 and J usage is TRBJ2-1, with 8 nucleotides matching TRBD1. CDR1 is MNHEY and CDR2 is SVGEGT in the germline V gene. There are 16 residues in the CDR3. The V and J ends lost 0 bases and 4 bases, in that order; junction bases with no gene match: 5.

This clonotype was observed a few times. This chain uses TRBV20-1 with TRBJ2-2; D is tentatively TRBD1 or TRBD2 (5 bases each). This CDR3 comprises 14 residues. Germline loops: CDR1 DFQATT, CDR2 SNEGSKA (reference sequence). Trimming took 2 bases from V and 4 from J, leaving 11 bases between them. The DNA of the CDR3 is TGCAGTGCTAGACAGGGTGGGGGCACCGGGGAGCTGTTTTTT. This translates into CSARQGGGTGELFF.

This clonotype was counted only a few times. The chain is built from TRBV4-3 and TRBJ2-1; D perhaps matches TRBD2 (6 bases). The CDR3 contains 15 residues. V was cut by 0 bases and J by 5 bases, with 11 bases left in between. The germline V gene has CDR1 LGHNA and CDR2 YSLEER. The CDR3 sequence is CASSQEGWGDNEQFF. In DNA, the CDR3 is TGCGCCAGCAGCCAAGAAGGTTGGGGGGACAATGAGCAGTTCTTC.